Below are 24 T cell receptor beta chains sequenced from a single sample in a study of blood T cell repertoires in COVID-19 (dated by TCRdb to the early 2020s). Library method: the immunoSEQ multiplex PCR assay. Drawn from immuneACCESS, this table holds only the in-frame rearrangements with V and J called that TCRdb kept. Clones are partly lost; checked studies trace under half to an unresolved V gene and leave the rest unexplained. For this sample there are 200,000 or so clones; approximately 83% appear just once. The ten biggest clones cover about 4.8% of the sample. Sequenced material: PBMCs or T cells enriched from blood (not recorded which). The receptors originated from a woman in her forties or fifties who had been exposed to COVID-19.

V usage is TRBV7-2 and J usage is TRBJ1-2; no firm D call. The CDR3 length is 15 residues. Germline V gene data show CDR1 as SGHTA and CDR2 as FQGNSA. The ends were cut back, 2 bases at V and 4 bases at J, with 14 bases in the middle. The CDR3 DNA reads as TGTGCCAGCAGCTTACCCGGAGTTCTAGGCTATGGCTACACCTTC. Protein product: CASSLPGVLGYGYTF. Full variable domain (missing parts from reference TRBV7-2 and TRBJ1-2): GAGVSQSPSNKVTEKGKDVELRCDPISGHTALYWYRQSLGQGLEFLIYFQGNSAPDKSGLPSDRFSAERTGGSVSTLTIQRTQQEDSAVYLCASSLPGVLGYGYTFGSGTRLTVV.

This clone occurred a few times. This chain joins TRBV28 and TRBJ2-2, with 7 bases identical to TRBD2. This CDR3 region has 14 residues. V lost 6 bases and J lost 6; bases outside the gene matches: 7. Germline CDR1 MDHEN, CDR2 SYDVKM. The CDR3 DNA follows: TGTGCCAGCAGGATGGGGGGGGTAGCCGGGGAGCTGTTTTTT. This codes for CASRMGGVAGELFF.

This clone was seen a few times. The CDR3 region has the DNA TGTGCCAGCAGCGACTACAGGGTCCGCTCTGGAAACACCATATATTTT. Its protein product is CASSDYRVRSGNTIYF. J is TRBJ1-3 and V is TRBV5-5, with D possibly matching TRBD1 (6 bases). From germline, CDR1 is SGHKS and CDR2 YYEKEE (reference sequence). The V end was cut by 4 bases, the J end by 0 bases, with 14 bases between. The length of the CDR3 is 16 residues.

This clone has only a few counts. The same CDR3 also results from other DNA sequences found in this sample. The chain combines TRBV10-3 with TRBJ1-1; 11 bases align to TRBD1. The CDR3 consists of 17 residues. V dropped 8 bases and J dropped 0; count of bases not matched to a gene: 11. CDR1 and CDR2 (germline): ENHRY, SYGVKD. CDR3 sequence: CAIWSDRGLSMNTEAFF. Written as DNA, the CDR3 is TGTGCCATCTGGTCGGACAGGGGGCTCTCGATGAACACTGAAGCTTTCTTT.

Remarks on this clone: Its ends do not fully match the called genes, so a read error is possible. Other DNA sequences from this sample encode an identical CDR3 as well. This chain links TRBV6-4 with TRBJ2-3; 8 positions match TRBD1. The CDR3 has 16 residues. CDR1 is MRHNA and CDR2 is SNTAGT in the germline V gene. The CDR3 region has the DNA TGTGCCAGCAGTGAGGGGTTGGCAGGGGGCACCGATACGCAGTATTTT. Translating it yields CASSEGLAGGTDTQYF.

The chain combines TRBV27 with TRBJ1-5, with D possibly being TRBD1 (5 bases). V gave up 7 bases and J gave up 5 bases, with 18 bases separating them. There are 15 residues in the CDR3. Germline V gives CDR1 MNHEY, CDR2 SMNVEV (reference sequence). CDR3 loop: CASKPQGRGDQPQHF. The CDR3, as DNA: TGTGCCAGCAAACCTCAGGGAAGGGGTGATCAGCCCCAGCATTTT.

This sequence joins TRBV7-2 and TRBJ1-3; TRBD1 agrees at 8 bases. This CDR3 comprises 14 residues. Germline V lookup: CDR1 SGHTA, CDR2 FQGNSA. V shed 3 bases, J shed 4 bases, and the junction held 2 bases outside the gene matches. The CDR3 nucleotides read TGTGCCAGCAGCTTCTCAGGGGGCGGAAACACCATATATTTT. Its translation is CASSFSGGGNTIYF.

This chain uses TRBV5-4 with TRBJ2-3; D perhaps matches TRBD1 (5 bases). Germline loops: CDR1 SGHNT, CDR2 YYREEE (reference sequence). Between the trimmed V and J ends, which lost 0 bases and 3 bases, there was a span of 17 bases. The CDR3 is made up of 17 amino acids. CDR3 loop: CASSLEVGVGRTDTQYF. CDR3 nucleotide sequence: TGTGCCAGCAGCTTGGAGGTAGGGGTAGGGCGGACAGATACGCAGTATTTT.

The chain employs TRBV5-4 and TRBJ2-5, with 10 nucleotides matching TRBD2. This CDR3 is 16 amino acids long. Germline V gives CDR1 SGHNT, CDR2 YYREEE (reference sequence). After removal of 3 bases from V and 1 base from J, the junction contained 6 bases not matched to a gene. CDR3 coding DNA: TGTGCCAGCAGCTCAAAAAGCGGGGGGGTCCAAGAGACCCAGTACTTC. Translation gives CASSSKSGGVQETQYF. The whole variable domain, remainder taken from reference TRBV5-4 and TRBJ2-5, is ETGVTQSPTHLIKTRGQQVTLRCSSQSGHNTVSWYQQALGQGPQFIFQYYREEENGRGNFPPRFSGLQFPNYSSELNVNALELDDSALYLCASSSKSGGVQETQYFGPGTRLLVL.

V is TRBV6-1 and J is TRBJ1-4; no reliable D call. Trimming stripped 0 bases from V and 9 bases from J, with 2 bases between. This CDR3 spans 11 amino acids. The V gene's germline CDR1 is MNHNS and CDR2 SASEGT. CDR3 sequence: CASSEAKKLFF. Here the CDR3 DNA reads TGTGCCAGCAGTGAAGCTAAAAAACTGTTTTTT.

This chain joins TRBV7-8 and TRBJ2-3; unclear D gene. Looked up from germline, CDR1 is SGHVS and CDR2 is FQNEAQ. The CDR3 is 16 residues long. The V end lost 2 bases, the J end lost 3 bases, and 15 bases lay between the germline ends. The CDR3 reads CASSLRSTLVTDTQYF. The CDR3 DNA reads TGTGCCAGCAGCTTAAGGTCGACATTAGTGACAGATACGCAGTATTTT.

This rearrangement joins TRBV29-1 to TRBJ1-2; 7 bases match TRBD1. The CDR3 is 12 residues long. The germline V gene has CDR1 SQVTM and CDR2 ANQGSEA. V dropped 7 bases and J dropped 4; count of bases not matched to a gene: 6. DNA for the CDR3: TGCAGCGCAAGGGACAGCTTCTATGGCTACACCTTC. It encodes CSARDSFYGYTF.

The V and J genes are TRBV5-8 and TRBJ1-5, with unresolved D. CDR1 and CDR2 (germline): SGHTS, YDEGEE. V gave up 1 base and J gave up 4 bases, with 15 bases separating them. The CDR3 runs to 16 residues. CDR3 loop: CASSLLAGIQNQPQHF. DNA of the CDR3: TGTGCCAGCAGCTTGTTGGCGGGGATTCAAAATCAGCCCCAGCATTTT.

The J gene is TRBJ2-2, the V gene TRBV9; maybe TRBD1 (5 bases). Looked up from germline, CDR1 is SGDLS and CDR2 is YYNGEE. V lost 0 bases and J 4 bases, leaving 7 bases between the germline ends. This CDR3 region has 14 residues. The CDR3 DNA reads as TGTGCCAGCAGCGTAGTAGGGGTCACCGGGGAGCTGTTTTTT. As protein: CASSVVGVTGELFF.

The chain joins TRBV7-2 to TRBJ2-7; 9 positions match TRBD2. The V gene end was trimmed by 1 base and the J gene end by 3 bases; junction bases not matched to a gene: 7. Per the germline V gene, CDR1 is SGHTA and CDR2 is FQGNSA. This CDR3 comprises 16 residues. In nucleotides, the CDR3 is TGTGCCAGCAGCTTAGTCCCTCTAGCGGGGAGCTACGAGCAGTACTTC. Encoded protein: CASSLVPLAGSYEQYF.

The chain is built from TRBV28 and TRBJ1-2; perhaps TRBD1 as D (5 bases). This CDR3 has 13 amino acids. Germline loops: CDR1 MDHEN, CDR2 SYDVKM. V lost 6 bases, J lost 4 bases, and 12 bases lay in between. The CDR3 loop is CASSLRGSYGYTF. In DNA, the CDR3 is TGTGCCAGCAGCCTTCGGGGGAGCTATGGCTACACCTTC.

The rearrangement joins TRBV2 to TRBJ2-5, with a possible D match to TRBD1 (5 bases). The V gene lost 8 bases and the J gene lost 1 base, with 11 bases spanning the gap. CDR3 size: 13 residues. Germline V gene lookup returns CDR1 SNHLY and CDR2 FYNNEI. The chain's CDR3 is CASFREPQETQYF. The DNA for the CDR3 is TGTGCCAGCTTCAGGGAACCCCAAGAGACCCAGTACTTC.

Points on this clone: The sample carries other DNA sequences with the same CDR3. The J gene is TRBJ1-1, the V gene TRBV9; unclear D gene. Trimming shortened V by 4 bases and J by 4 bases, and 11 bases separated the two germline ends. The CDR3 is 13 residues long. Germline assignment: CDR1 SGDLS and CDR2 YYNGEE. The CDR3 nucleotides read TGTGCCAGCAGCCCCCCCATCGGCACTGAAGCTTTCTTT. This codes for CASSPPIGTEAFF.

The chain joins TRBV30 to TRBJ2-7; 8 bases align to TRBD2. The length of the CDR3 is 14 residues. V dropped 2 bases and J dropped 3; count of bases not matched to a gene: 6. CDR1 is GTSNPN and CDR2 is SVGIG in the germline V gene (reference sequence). CDR3 protein: CAWSRGGGYYEQYF. As DNA, the CDR3 is TGTGCCTGGAGTCGGGGCGGGGGGTACTACGAGCAGTACTTC.

This rearrangement joins TRBV7-2 to TRBJ2-7, with a weak D call TRBD1 (7 bases). From germline, CDR1 is SGHTA and CDR2 FQGNSA. The ends were cut back, 5 bases at V and 3 bases at J, with 17 bases in the middle. The CDR3 contains 15 residues. CDR3 sequence (DNA): TGTGCCAGCAGCCAGGGGGGCGGACTTAACTACGAGCAGTACTTC. Protein: CASSQGGGLNYEQYF.

J is TRBJ2-1 and V is TRBV29-1; no clear D. The CDR3 contains 12 residues. Trimming left V 4 bases short and J 3 bases short, with 7 bases between. Per germline, CDR1 SQVTM and CDR2 ANQGSEA. The CDR3 coding sequence is TGCAGCGTTGGACACCTCTACAATGAGCAGTTCTTC. Amino acid sequence: CSVGHLYNEQFF.

This chain joins TRBV27 and TRBJ2-7, with 9 bases that match TRBD2. This CDR3 region has 15 residues. The germline gives CDR1 MNHEY, CDR2 SMNVEV (reference sequence). V gave up 2 bases and J gave up 3 bases; unmatched junction bases: 5. CDR3 sequence (DNA): TGTGCCAGCAGTTTAAGCGGGGGGCCTTTCTACGAGCAGTACTTC. Encoded protein: CASSLSGGPFYEQYF.

This clone was recorded once. This rearrangement joins TRBV11-2 to TRBJ2-2; the match to TRBD2 covers 12 bases. Germline V CDR1 and CDR2: SGHAT, FQNNGV. The CDR3 extends over 16 amino acids. V dropped 5 bases and J dropped 6; count of bases not matched to a gene: 7. In DNA, the CDR3 is TGTGCCAGCAGCCTTCTAGCGGGGGGGCTGGCCGGGGAGCTGTTTTTT. Encoded protein: CASSLLAGGLAGELFF.

The chain joins TRBV28 to TRBJ2-1; 7 nucleotides match TRBD1. V lost 5 bases and J lost 2; bases outside the gene matches: 12. Germline-derived CDR1 and CDR2 are MDHEN and SYDVKM. This CDR3 has 17 residues. CDR3 DNA sequence: TGTGCCAGCAGTCCCAATTCCGGGACAGCCCCCTACAATGAGCAGTTCTTC. Amino acids: CASSPNSGTAPYNEQFF.